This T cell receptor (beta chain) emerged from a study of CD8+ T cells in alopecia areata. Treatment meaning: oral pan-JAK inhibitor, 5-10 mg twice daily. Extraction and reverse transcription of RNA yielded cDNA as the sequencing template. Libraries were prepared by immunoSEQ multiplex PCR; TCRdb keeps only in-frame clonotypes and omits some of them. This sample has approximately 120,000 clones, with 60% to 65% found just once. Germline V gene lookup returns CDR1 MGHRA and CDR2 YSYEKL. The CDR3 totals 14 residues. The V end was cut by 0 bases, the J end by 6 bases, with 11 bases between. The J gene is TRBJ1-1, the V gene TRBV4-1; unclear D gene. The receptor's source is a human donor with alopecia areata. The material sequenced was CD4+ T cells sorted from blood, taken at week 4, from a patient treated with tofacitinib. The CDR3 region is CASSQDSRASEAFF. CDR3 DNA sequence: TGCGCCAGCAGCCAAGATAGTCGGGCCTCTGAAGCTTTCTTT.